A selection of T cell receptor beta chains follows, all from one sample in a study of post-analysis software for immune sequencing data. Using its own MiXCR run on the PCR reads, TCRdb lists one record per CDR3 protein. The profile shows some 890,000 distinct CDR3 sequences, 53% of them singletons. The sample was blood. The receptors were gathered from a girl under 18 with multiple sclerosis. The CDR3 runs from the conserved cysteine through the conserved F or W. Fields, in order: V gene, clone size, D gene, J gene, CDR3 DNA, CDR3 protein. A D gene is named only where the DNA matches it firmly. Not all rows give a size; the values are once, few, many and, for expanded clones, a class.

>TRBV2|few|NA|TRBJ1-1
TGTGCCAGCAGTGTGACTTCGGTGAACACTGAAGCTTTCTTT
CASSVTSVNTEAFF
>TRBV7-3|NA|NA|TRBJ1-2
TGTGCCAGCAGCCCCACGAGGGACTCTAGCTATGGCTACACCTTC
CASSPTRDSSYGYTF
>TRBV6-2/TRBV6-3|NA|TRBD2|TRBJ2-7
TGTGCCAGCAGTCCGAGGGCGGGAGGGATCCACGAGCAGTACTTC
CASSPRAGGIHEQYF
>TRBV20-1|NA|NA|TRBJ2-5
TGCAGTGCTAGAGATTCACGGGATAGGTCAGAGACCCAGTACTTC
CSARDSRDRSETQYF
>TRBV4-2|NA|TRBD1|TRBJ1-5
TGTGCCAGCAGCCAAGATAGACAGGGTGGCAGGCCCCAGCATTTT
CASSQDRQGGRPQHF
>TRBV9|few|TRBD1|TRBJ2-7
TGTGCCAGCAGCGTGGGGGGGGGACAGGGTTTTTACGAGCAGTACTTC
CASSVGGGQGFYEQYF
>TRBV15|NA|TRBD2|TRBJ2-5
TGTGCCACCAGCAGCCGAACTAGCGGGAGATCGAGAGAGACCCAGTACTTC
CATSSRTSGRSRETQYF
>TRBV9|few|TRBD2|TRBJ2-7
TGTGCCAGCAGCCCCCGACTAGCGGGGTGGACCTGCGAGCAGTACTTC
CASSPRLAGWTCEQYF
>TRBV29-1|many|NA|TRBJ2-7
TGCAGCGTCCGGGACGGCTACGAGCAGTACTTC
CSVRDGYEQYF
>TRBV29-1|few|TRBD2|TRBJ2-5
TGCAGCGCTGTCGGGGAGGGATGTGAGACCCAGTACTTC
CSAVGEGCETQYF
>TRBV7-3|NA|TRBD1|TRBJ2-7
TGTGCCAGCAGCTTGACAGGGGGCGCGGTACACTCCTACGAGCAGTACTTC
CASSLTGGAVHSYEQYF
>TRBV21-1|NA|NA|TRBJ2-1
TGTGCCAGCAGGGCAAAAGGGCTAGGGTCTAGCAATGAGCAGTTCTTC
CASRAKGLGSSNEQFF
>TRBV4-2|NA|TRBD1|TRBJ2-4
TGTGCCAGCAGCCAAGAGAAGGGGGCCCGACACATTCAGTACTTC
CASSQEKGARHIQYF
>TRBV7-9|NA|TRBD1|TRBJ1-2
TGTGCCAGCAGCTTAAAGACAGGGGGCCTATATGGCTACACCTTC
CASSLKTGGLYGYTF
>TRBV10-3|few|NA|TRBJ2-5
TGTGCCATCAGTGAGTCTTATGAGACCCAGTACTTC
CAISESYETQYF
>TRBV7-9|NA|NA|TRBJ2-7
TGTGCCAGCAGCCCCGCCGGGCGTACCTACAATGAGCAGTACTTC
CASSPAGRTYNEQYF
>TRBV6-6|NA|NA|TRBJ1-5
TGTGCCAGCATGAGCAATCAGCCCCAGCATTTT
CASMSNQPQHF
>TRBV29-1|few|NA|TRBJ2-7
TGCAGCGTTGAAGGGGCAGGGACCCACGAGCAGTACTTC
CSVEGAGTHEQYF
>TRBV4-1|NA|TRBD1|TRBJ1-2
TGCGCCAGCAGCCCCCGATCACAGGGGGGCGGCTACACCTTC
CASSPRSQGGGYTF
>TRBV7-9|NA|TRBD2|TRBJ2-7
TGTGCCAGCAGCTTAGTGACTAGCGCCGAGCAGTACTTC
CASSLVTSAEQYF
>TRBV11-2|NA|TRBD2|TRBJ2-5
TGTGCCAGCAGCTTAGATAGAGCGGGGGGTCCGGAGACCCAGTACTTC
CASSLDRAGGPETQYF
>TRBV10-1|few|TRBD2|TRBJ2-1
TGCGCCAGCAGTGAATCCAGACTAGCGGTCAATGAGCAGTTCTTC
CASSESRLAVNEQFF
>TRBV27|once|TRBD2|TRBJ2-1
TGTGCCAGCAGTAGGTCGGGGGGTATCCTCAATGAGCAGTTCTTC
CASSRSGGILNEQFF
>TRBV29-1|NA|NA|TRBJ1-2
TGCAGCGTTGAAGCAAAGGCAGCCTCTAACTATGGCTACACCTTC
CSVEAKAASNYGYTF
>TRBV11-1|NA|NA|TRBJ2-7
TGTGCCAGCAGCAACAGTAACGAGCAGTACTTC
CASSNSNEQYF
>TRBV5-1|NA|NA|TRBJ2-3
TGCGCCAGCAGCCCCACATTGCAGAGCACAGATACGCAGTATTTT
CASSPTLQSTDTQYF
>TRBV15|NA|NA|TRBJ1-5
TGTGCCACCAGCGTTACAATGACAGCGTCGCTCAGTAGCAATCAGCCCCAGCATTTT
CATSVTMTASLSSNQPQHF
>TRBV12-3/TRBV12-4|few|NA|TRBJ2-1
TGTGCCAGCAGCCCGGATTCCAATGAGCAGTTCTTC
CASSPDSNEQFF
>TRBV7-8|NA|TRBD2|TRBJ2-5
TGTGCCAGCAGCTCAACGCTTCTAGCGGGAGCTGAGGAGACCCAGGACTTC
CASSSTLLAGAEETQDF
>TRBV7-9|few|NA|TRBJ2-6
TGTGCCAGCAGCTTAGTTGTGGGAGTCTCTGGGGCCAACGTCCTGACTTTC
CASSLVVGVSGANVLTF
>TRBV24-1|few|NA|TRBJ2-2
TGTGCCACCAGTGAGGGCAGCGTAGGGACCGGGGAGCTGTTTTTT
CATSEGSVGTGELFF
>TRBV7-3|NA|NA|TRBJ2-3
TGTGCCAGCAGCTTGGATGGGGTCACAGATACGCAGTATTTT
CASSLDGVTDTQYF
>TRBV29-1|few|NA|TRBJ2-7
TGCAGCGTTGAGAAGCACTCTACATCCTACGAGCAGTACTTC
CSVEKHSTSYEQYF
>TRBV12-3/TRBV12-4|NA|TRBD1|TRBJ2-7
TGTGCCAGCACCCCGACAGGGAGCTCCTACGAGCAGTACTTC
CASTPTGSSYEQYF
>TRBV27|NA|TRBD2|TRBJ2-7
TGTGCCAGCAGTCGGTCGATGGTAGCGGGGTCCTACGAGCAGTACTTC
CASSRSMVAGSYEQYF
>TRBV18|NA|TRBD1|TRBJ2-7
TGTGCCAGTTCACCGGGGCTCCAGGGGGCCTACGAGCAGTACTTC
CASSPGLQGAYEQYF
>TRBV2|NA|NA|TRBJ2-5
TGTACCAGCAGCCCTGGAGCGAACCAAGAGACCCAGTACTTC
CTSSPGANQETQYF
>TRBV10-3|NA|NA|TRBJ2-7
TGTGCCATCGCGGGGACAGCCTCCTACGAGCAGTACTTC
CAIAGTASYEQYF
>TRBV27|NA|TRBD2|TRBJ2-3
TGTGCCAGCAGTACCGGGCGGGGGGCAGATACGCAGTATTTT
CASSTGRGADTQYF
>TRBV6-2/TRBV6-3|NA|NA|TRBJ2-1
TGTGCCAGCAGCCCGACCGTAAGGACCCTTGATGAGCAGTTCTTC
CASSPTVRTLDEQFF
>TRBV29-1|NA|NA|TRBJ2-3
TGCAGCGTTGAAGCTAGGGTTAGCACAGATACGCAGTATTTT
CSVEARVSTDTQYF
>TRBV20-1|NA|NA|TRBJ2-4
TGCAGTGCTCAGAGAGGAGGTGCCAAAAACATTCAGTACTTC
CSAQRGGAKNIQYF
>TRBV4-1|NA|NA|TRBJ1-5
TGCGCCAGCAGCCAAGATCTGGGCGGAGGTAGCAATCAGCCCCAGCATTTT
CASSQDLGGGSNQPQHF
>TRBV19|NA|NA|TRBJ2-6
TGTGCCAGTGCACAGCTGTCTGGGGCCAACGTCCTGACTTTC
CASAQLSGANVLTF
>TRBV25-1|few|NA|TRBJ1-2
TGTGCCAGCAGTGATACACCAGGGTACACCTTC
CASSDTPGYTF
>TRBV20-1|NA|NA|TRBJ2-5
TGCAGTGCTAGAGATCACACGACCCAGTACTTC
CSARDHTTQYF
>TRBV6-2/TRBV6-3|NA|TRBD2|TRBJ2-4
TGTGCCAGCAGTAACCTTCGGACTAGCGGGAGCGGGACCAAAAACATTCAGTACTTC
CASSNLRTSGSGTKNIQYF
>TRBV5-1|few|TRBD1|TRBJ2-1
TGCGCCAGCAGCTTGGTGGGAAGAGGACAGGGTAACCAGCCCTCCTACAATGAGCAGTTCTTC
CASSLVGRGQGNQPSYNEQFF
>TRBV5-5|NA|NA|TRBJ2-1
TGTGCCAGCAGCGTTAGCCTGCACGAATCCTACAATGAGCAGTTCTTC
CASSVSLHESYNEQFF